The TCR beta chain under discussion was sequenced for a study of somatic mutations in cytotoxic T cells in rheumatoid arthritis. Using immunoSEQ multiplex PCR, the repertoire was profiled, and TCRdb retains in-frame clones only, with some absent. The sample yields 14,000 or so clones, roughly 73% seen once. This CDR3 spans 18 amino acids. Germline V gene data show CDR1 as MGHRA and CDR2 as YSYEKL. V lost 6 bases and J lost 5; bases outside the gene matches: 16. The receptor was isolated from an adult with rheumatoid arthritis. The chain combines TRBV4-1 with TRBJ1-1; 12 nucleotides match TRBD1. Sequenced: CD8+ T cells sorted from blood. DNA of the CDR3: TGCGCCAGCAGTCAAACTCGGGGACAGGGGGCGGCATGGACTGAAGCTTTCTTT. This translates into CASSQTRGQGAAWTEAFF.